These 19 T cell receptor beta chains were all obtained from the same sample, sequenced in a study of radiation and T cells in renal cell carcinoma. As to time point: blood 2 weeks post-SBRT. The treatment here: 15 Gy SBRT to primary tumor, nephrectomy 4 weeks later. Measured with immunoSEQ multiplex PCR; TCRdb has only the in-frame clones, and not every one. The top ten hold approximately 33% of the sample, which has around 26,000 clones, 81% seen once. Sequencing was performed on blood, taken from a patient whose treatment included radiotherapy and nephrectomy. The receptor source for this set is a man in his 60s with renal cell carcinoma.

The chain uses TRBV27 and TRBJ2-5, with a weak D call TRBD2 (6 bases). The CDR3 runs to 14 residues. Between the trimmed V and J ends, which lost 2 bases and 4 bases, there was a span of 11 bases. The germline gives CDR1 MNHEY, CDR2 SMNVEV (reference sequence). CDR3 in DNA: TGTGCCAGCAGTTTACGTAGCGGCCCAGAGACCCAGTACTTC. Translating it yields CASSLRSGPETQYF.

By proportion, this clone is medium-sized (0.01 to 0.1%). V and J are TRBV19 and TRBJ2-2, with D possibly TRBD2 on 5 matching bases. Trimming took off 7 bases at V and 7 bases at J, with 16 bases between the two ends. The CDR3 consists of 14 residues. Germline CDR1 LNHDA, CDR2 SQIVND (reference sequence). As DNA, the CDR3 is TGTGCCAGTATGCAACCAGCCGAGGGCGGGGAGCTGTTTTTT. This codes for CASMQPAEGGELFF.

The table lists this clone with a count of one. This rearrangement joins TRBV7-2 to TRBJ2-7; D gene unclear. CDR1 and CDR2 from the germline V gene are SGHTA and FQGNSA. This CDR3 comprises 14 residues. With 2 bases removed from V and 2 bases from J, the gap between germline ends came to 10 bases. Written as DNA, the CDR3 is TGTGCCAGCAGCTTAAAACACCTACCCTACGAGCAGTACTTC. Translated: CASSLKHLPYEQYF.

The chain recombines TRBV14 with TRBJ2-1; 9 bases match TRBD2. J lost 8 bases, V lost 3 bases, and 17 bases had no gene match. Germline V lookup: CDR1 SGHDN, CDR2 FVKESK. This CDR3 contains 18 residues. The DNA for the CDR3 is TGTGCCAGCAGCCACCTAGCGGGACGCACCCCGACTTTTGATGAGCAGTTCTTC. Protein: CASSHLAGRTPTFDEQFF.

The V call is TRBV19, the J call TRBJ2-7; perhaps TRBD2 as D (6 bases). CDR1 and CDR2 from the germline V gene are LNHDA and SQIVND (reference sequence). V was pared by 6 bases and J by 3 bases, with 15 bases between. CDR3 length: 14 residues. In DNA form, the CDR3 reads TGTGCCAGTAGGGACTCAGGAGGGGACTACGAGCAGTACTTC. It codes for CASRDSGGDYEQYF. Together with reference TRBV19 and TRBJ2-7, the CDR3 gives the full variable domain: DGGITQSPKYLFRKEGQNVTLSCEQNLNHDAMYWYRQDPGQGLRLIYYSQIVNDFQKGDIAEGYSVSREKKESFPLTVTSAQKNPTAFYLCASRDSGGDYEQYFGPGTRLTVT.

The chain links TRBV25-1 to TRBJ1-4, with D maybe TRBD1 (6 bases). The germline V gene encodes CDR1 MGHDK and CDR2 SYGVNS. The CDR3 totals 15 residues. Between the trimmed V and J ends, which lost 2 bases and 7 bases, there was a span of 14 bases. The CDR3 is CASSEIGGGGEKLFF. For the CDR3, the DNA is TGTGCCAGCAGTGAAATAGGAGGGGGAGGTGAAAAACTGTTTTTT.

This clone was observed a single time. CDR3 DNA: TGTGCCAGCTCACCAGGGAGCAGGGATGGATATCAGCCCCAGCATTTT. Protein: CASSPGSRDGYQPQHF. The V and J genes are TRBV18 and TRBJ1-5, with D possibly matching TRBD1 (5 bases). The ends were cut back, 2 bases at V and 5 bases at J, with 16 bases in the middle. The CDR3 runs 16 residues. CDR1 and CDR2 from the germline V gene are KGHSH and LQKENI.

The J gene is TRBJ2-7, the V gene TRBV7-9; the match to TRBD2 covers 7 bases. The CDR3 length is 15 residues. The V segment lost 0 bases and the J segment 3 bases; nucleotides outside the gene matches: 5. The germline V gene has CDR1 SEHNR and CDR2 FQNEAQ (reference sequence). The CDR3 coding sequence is TGTGCCAGCAGCTTAGCGGCTAGCGGCCACTACGAGCAGTACTTC. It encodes CASSLAASGHYEQYF.

CDR3 in amino acids: CASSLRGVRQETQYF. The CDR3 coding sequence is TGTGCCAGTAGTCTCAGGGGTGTACGGCAAGAGACCCAGTACTTC. The chain uses TRBV19 and TRBJ2-5; D perhaps matches TRBD1 (6 bases). CDR3 length: 15 residues. V gave up 5 bases and J gave up 2 bases, with 15 bases separating them. The germline V gene encodes CDR1 LNHDA and CDR2 SQIVND (reference sequence).

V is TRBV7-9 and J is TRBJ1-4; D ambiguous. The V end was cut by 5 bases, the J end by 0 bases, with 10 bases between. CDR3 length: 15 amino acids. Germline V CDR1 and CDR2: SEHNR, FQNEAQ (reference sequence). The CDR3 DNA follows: TGTGCCAGCAGCCAAGATAGGGCAACTAATGAAAAACTGTTTTTT. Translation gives CASSQDRATNEKLFF. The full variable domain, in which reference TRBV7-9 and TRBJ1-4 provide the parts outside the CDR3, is DTGVSQNPRHKITKRGQNVTFRCDPISEHNRLYWYRQTLGQGPEFLTYFQNEAQLEKSRLLSDRFSAERPKGSFSTLEIQRTEQGDSAMYLCASSQDRATNEKLFFGSGTQLSVL.

CDR3 DNA sequence: TGTGCCAGTAGTGCCCGACCTCGTAATTCACCCCTCCACTTT. Amino acids: CASSARPRNSPLHF. V is TRBV19 and J is TRBJ1-6; D gene uncertain. CDR3 length equals 14 residues. Trimming took 5 bases from V and 6 from J, leaving 11 bases between them. Per the germline V gene, CDR1 is LNHDA and CDR2 is SQIVND (reference sequence).

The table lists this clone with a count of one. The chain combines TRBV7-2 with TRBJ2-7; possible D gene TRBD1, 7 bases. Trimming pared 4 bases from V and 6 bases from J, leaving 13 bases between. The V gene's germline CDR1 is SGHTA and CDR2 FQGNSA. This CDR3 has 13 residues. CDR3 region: CASSSGGSREQYF. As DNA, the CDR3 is TGTGCCAGCAGCTCAGGGGGGAGCCGCGAGCAGTACTTC.

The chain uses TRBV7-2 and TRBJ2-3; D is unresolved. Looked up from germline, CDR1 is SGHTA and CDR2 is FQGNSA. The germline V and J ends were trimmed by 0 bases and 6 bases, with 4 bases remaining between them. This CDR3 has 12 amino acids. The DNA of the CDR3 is TGTGCCAGCAGCTTAGCGGAGGATACGCAGTATTTT. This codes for CASSLAEDTQYF.

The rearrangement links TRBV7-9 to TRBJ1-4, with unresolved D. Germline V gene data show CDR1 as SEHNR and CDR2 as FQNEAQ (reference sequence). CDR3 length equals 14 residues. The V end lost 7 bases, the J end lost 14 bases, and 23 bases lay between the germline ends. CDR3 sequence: CASTLDGKRNELFF. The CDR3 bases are TGTGCCAGCACCCTGGACGGGAAGAGAAATGAGCTGTTTTTT.

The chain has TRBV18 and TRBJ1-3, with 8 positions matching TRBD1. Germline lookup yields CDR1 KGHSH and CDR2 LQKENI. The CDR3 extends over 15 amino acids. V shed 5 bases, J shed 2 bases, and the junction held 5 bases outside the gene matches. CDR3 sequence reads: CASSASGGAGNTIYF. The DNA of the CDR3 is TGTGCCAGCTCAGCATCAGGGGGCGCTGGAAACACCATATATTTT. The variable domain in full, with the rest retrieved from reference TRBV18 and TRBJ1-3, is NAGVMQNPRHLVRRRGQEARLRCSPMKGHSHVYWYRQLPEEGLKFMVYLQKENIIDESGMPKERFSAEFPKEGPSILRIQQVVRGDSAAYFCASSASGGAGNTIYFGEGSWLTVV.

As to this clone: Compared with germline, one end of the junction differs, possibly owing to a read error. The CDR3 loop reads CAISEGAGVEKLVF. CDR3 coding DNA: TGTGCCATCAGTGAGGGGGCGGGTGTTGAAAAACTGGTTTTT. The J gene is TRBJ1-4, the V gene TRBV10-3; the D gene is possibly TRBD1 (5 bases). Germline V gene data show CDR1 as ENHRY and CDR2 as SYGVKD. This CDR3 comprises 14 residues.

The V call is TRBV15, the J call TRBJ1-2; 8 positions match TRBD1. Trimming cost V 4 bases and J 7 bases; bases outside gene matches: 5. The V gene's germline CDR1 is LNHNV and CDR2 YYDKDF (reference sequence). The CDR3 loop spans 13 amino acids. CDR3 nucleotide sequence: TGTGCCACCAGCATAAGGACAGGGAGTGGCTACACCTTC. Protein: CATSIRTGSGYTF.

CDR3 bases: TGTGCCAGCTCACCAGGCCGGGAGGCAGGGGGACAGCCCCAGCATTTT. Translation: CASSPGREAGGQPQHF. The V and J genes are TRBV18 and TRBJ1-5; 7 bases line up with TRBD1. CDR3 length: 16 amino acids. The germline V gene encodes CDR1 KGHSH and CDR2 LQKENI. The V segment lost 2 bases and the J segment 7 bases; nucleotides outside the gene matches: 11.

CDR3: CAWGKGTSGSQETQYF. In DNA form, the CDR3 reads TGTGCCTGGGGGAAGGGGACTAGCGGGTCACAAGAGACCCAGTACTTC. The V gene is TRBV30, the J gene TRBJ2-5, with 12 bases identical to TRBD2. CDR3 length: 16 amino acids. The germline V gene has CDR1 GTSNPN and CDR2 SVGIG (reference sequence). The V segment lost 5 bases and the J segment 2 bases; nucleotides outside the gene matches: 9.